The rows below give T cell receptor beta chains drawn from one sample of a study of tumor and adjacent non-tumor tissue in lung cancer. MiXCR was run by TCRdb on the multiplex PCR reads, yielding one entry per CDR3 protein. The sample yields around 79,000 distinct CDR3 sequences, roughly two thirds seen once. What was sequenced was lung tumor tissue. Receptors originate from a middle-aged woman with non-small cell lung cancer. CDR3s include the opening cysteine and the closing phenylalanine or tryptophan. D genes are given only for firm matches. The listing skips clone size in some rows; elsewhere it reads once, few, many or a size class.

-,TRBJ2-3,TRBV11-2,-,-,CASSFGSGTQYTEYF
TRBD2,TRBJ2-1,TRBV5-4,many,TGTGCCAGCAGCTTTGACGGGAGGGCTCCTGAGCAGTTCTTC,CASSFDGRAPEQFF
TRBD1,TRBJ2-2,TRBV30,-,TGTGCCTGGATTGTAAGGGACAGGCCCTCCGGGGAGCTGTTTTTT,CAWIVRDRPSGELFF
TRBD2,TRBJ2-1,TRBV25-1,many,TGTGCCAGCAGTGAATGGTCCAGCGGGAGGGCCATGGAGCAGTTCTTC,CASSEWSSGRAMEQFF
-,TRBJ2-3,TRBV4-1,-,TGCGCTAGCAGCCAAGTAAATCTCGTTAGCATAGATACGCAGTATTTT,CASSQVNLVSIDTQYF
TRBD2,TRBJ2-7,TRBV2,-,TGTGCCAGCAGGCCGACTAGCGGGAGCCACGAGCAGTACTTC,CASRPTSGSHEQYF
TRBD1,TRBJ2-1,TRBV5-4,-,TGTGCCAGCAACACAGGGACAGGGGTGGTGGGCTGCAATGAGCAGTTCTTC,CASNTGTGVVGCNEQFF
-,TRBJ1-6,TRBV20-1,-,TGCACTGCTAGCAAGACAGATAATTCACCCCTCCACTTT,CTASKTDNSPLHF
-,TRBJ2-3,TRBV11-2,-,TGTACCAGCAGCTTAGTGAGACGCACAGATAGGCAGTATTTT,CTSSLVRRTDRQYF
-,TRBJ2-6,TRBV11-3,-,TGTGCCAGCAGCTCTGGGGATGGGGCCAACACCCTGATTTTC,CASSSGDGANTLIF
-,TRBJ1-6,TRBV12-3/TRBV12-4,-,TGTACCTGCAGTTTTGTACAGGGCCATAATTCACCCCTCCACTTT,CTCSFVQGHNSPLHF
TRBD1,TRBJ2-7,TRBV5-1,-,TGCGCCAGCAGCTTCCGACAGGGGGGACTCGAGGAGCAGTACTTC,CASSFRQGGLEEQYF
-,TRBJ1-3,TRBV30,-,TGTGCCTGGATAATCAGGAACACGGCTGGAAACACCATATATTTT,CAWIIRNTAGNTIYF
-,TRBJ1-1,TRBV6-2/TRBV6-3,-,TGTGCCAGCAGTCCATCGATCATGAACGATGAAGCTTTCTTT,CASSPSIMNDEAFF
TRBD2,TRBJ2-1,TRBV20-1,-,TGCAGTGCTAGTTCGTTAGCGGGTGGACTCAGTGAGCGGTTCTTC,CSASSLAGGLSERFF
TRBD2,TRBJ2-1,TRBV11-3,few,TGTACCAGCAGCCGAACTAGCGAACTTTACAATGAACAGTTCTTC,CTSSRTSELYNEQFF
-,TRBJ2-7,TRBV29-1,-,TGCAGCGTTGGAAGTAACAACCACGAGCGGTGCTTC,CSVGSNNHERCF
-,TRBJ2-1,TRBV6-5,-,TGTGCCAGCTGTCAAAGGGCGGGACAGAACAATGAGCACTTCTTC,CASCQRAGQNNEHFF
-,TRBJ2-5,TRBV6-5,once,TGTGATACAGGATTACAAAAAAAGACCCAGTACTTC,CDTGLQKKTQYF
-,TRBJ2-1,TRBV13,many,TGTGCCAGCAGCTACTCTGCCCCGTGGGAGCAGTTCTTC,CASSYSAPWEQFF
TRBD2,TRBJ2-1,TRBV4-1,-,TGCGCCAGCAGCCGAAAGGGACTAGCGGATTACAATGAGCAGCTCTTC,CASSRKGLADYNEQLF
TRBD2,TRBJ2-7,TRBV24-1,many,TGTGCCACCAGTAGTGGGACTAGGGGCTACGAGCAGTACTTC,CATSSGTRGYEQYF
-,TRBJ2-3,TRBV11-2,few,TGTGCCAGCAGTCGCACGGGCACTGACAATACGCAGTATTTT,CASSRTGTDNTQYF
-,TRBJ2-6,TRBV6-5,-,TGTGACAGCAGTTACACCCCAGGACCTTCTGGTGCCAACGTCCTGACTTTC,CDSSYTPGPSGANVLTF
-,TRBJ1-1,TRBV7-9,few,TGTGCCAGCAACGCAGTAAACACTGAAGCTTTCTTT,CASNAVNTEAFF
-,TRBJ2-5,TRBV12-3/TRBV12-4,-,TGTGCCAGCAGTTTAGGATGGGGCCGAATAGTGGGGGGACTGCCCCAAGAGACCCAGTACTTC,CASSLGWGRIVGGLPQETQYF
-,TRBJ2-3,TRBV11-1,-,TGTGCCAGCAGCATAATTCTCGCAGATACGCAACATTTT,CASSIILADTQHF
TRBD1,TRBJ1-2,TRBV20-1,many,TGCAGTGCACGAAACGACAGGGGTTCCCGGGCTGGCTACACCTTC,CSARNDRGSRAGYTF
-,TRBJ1-2,TRBV12-3/TRBV12-4,many,TGTGCCAGCAGTTTAGCGTACAGGGAGGGCTATGGCTACACCTTC,CASSLAYREGYGYTF
-,TRBJ2-4,TRBV5-6,-,TGTGCCAGCAGCTTGTGGTGGGTCAAAAACATTCAATACTTC,CASSLWWVKNIQYF
-,TRBJ2-2,TRBV12-3/TRBV12-4,-,TGTGCCAGCAGTAGACAGAGCACCGGGGAACTGTATTTT,CASSRQSTGELYF
-,TRBJ2-1,TRBV5-4,once,TGTGCCAGCATCATGACTAGCAATGAGCAGTTCTTC,CASIMTSNEQFF
TRBD2,TRBJ2-2,TRBV20-1,many,TGCAGTGCTAGGACTAGCGGGGGCGGCACCGGGGAGCTGTTTTTT,CSARTSGGGTGELFF
-,TRBJ2-7,TRBV5-1,-,TGCGCCAGCAGCTTCCGGGGGAACTCCTACGAGCAGTACTTC,CASSFRGNSYEQYF
-,TRBJ2-3,TRBV7-3,-,TGTGCCAGCAGCTTAAGGCATAGCGATAGGGCAGATACGCAGTATTTT,CASSLRHSDRADTQYF
TRBD2,TRBJ2-1,TRBV2,-,TGTACCAGCTGTCACGGGACTAGCCGCGAGGAGCAGTTCTTC,CTSCHGTSREEQFF
-,TRBJ2-1,TRBV6-1,-,TGTGCCAGCAGTTGGACCGGGTATTGTGGGCAGTTCTTC,CASSWTGYCGQFF
-,TRBJ2-3,TRBV29-1,-,TGCAGCGTCGAATCCCGGCTACCACAAGATACGCAGTATTTT,CSVESRLPQDTQYF
TRBD1,TRBJ2-3,TRBV20-1,few,TGCAGTGCTAGAGAGTGGCAGGGGGCAGATACGCAGTATTTT,CSAREWQGADTQYF
-,TRBJ1-5,TRBV28,-,TGTGCCAGCAGTTCTGCGGGGAGGGCCGAGCGGCCCCAGCATTTT,CASSSAGRAERPQHF
TRBD1,TRBJ2-1,TRBV11-3,-,TGTGTCATCAGACCGCGATCGGGACAGGGTCCAAATGAGCAGTTCTTC,CVIRPRSGQGPNEQFF
TRBD2,TRBJ2-4,TRBV7-9,-,TGTGCCAGCAGCCCTACGGGGGGAACCCAAAACATTCAGTGCTTC,CASSPTGGTQNIQCF
-,TRBJ1-2,TRBV6-6,-,TGTACCAGCAGTCGAACGGGGACACCGAGAGACTATGGCTACACCTTC,CTSSRTGTPRDYGYTF
-,TRBJ2-5,TRBV11-2,-,TGTGCCAGCAGCTCCCAATGTGGGGGAGCCAGCGAGACCCAGTACTTC,CASSSQCGGASETQYF
-,TRBJ1-1,TRBV6-1,many,TGTGCCTGCAGCCTGAGTACTGAAGCTTTCTTT,CACSLSTEAFF
-,TRBJ2-6,TRBV6-1,-,TGTGCCAGCACCCCAGGAGGGGTTAGGGCCAACGTCCTGACTTTC,CASTPGGVRANVLTF
TRBD2,TRBJ2-1,TRBV10-1,many,TGCGCCAGCAGTGAAGCAGCGGGAGAGCCGTACAATGAGCAGTTCTTC,CASSEAAGEPYNEQFF
TRBD2,TRBJ2-3,TRBV28,-,TGTGCCAGCAGTTTGGCTCCGGGACCAGCGGGAGGGACTTATACTCTTAGCACAGATACACAGTATTTT,CASSLAPGPAGGTYTLSTDTQYF
-,TRBJ2-5,TRBV18,few,TGTGCCAGCTCTCCTCGGGGCGCAGAGACCCAGTACTTC,CASSPRGAETQYF
TRBD1,TRBJ1-5,TRBV2,-,TGTGCCAGCAGTTGGGACAGGGGCAATCAGCCCCAGCATTTT,CASSWDRGNQPQHF
TRBD2,TRBJ2-1,TRBV6-5,-,TGCGCCAGCAGTTACGATGCGGGGGTAAATCAGTTCTTC,CASSYDAGVNQFF
TRBD2,TRBJ2-5,TRBV12-3/TRBV12-4,few,TGTACCAGCAGTTTAGGGCTAGCGGTCGGGGAGGAGACCCAGTACTTC,CTSSLGLAVGEETQYF
-,TRBJ1-5,TRBV28,medium-sized,TGTGCCAGCAGCCGTGGGAGCCAGCCCCAGCATTTT,CASSRGSQPQHF
-,TRBJ2-1,TRBV30,-,TGTGCCTGGAGACTAGGGGGGATTCATGAGCAGTTCTTC,CAWRLGGIHEQFF
-,TRBJ2-5,TRBV6-1,-,TGTGCCAGCAGTCAGGGACTTATCCGCATGGGGATCCAAGAGACCCAGTACTTC,CASSQGLIRMGIQETQYF
-,TRBJ1-6,TRBV5-6,-,TGTGCCTGCAGCTCAAGGGACAATCAGGGTTCATCCCTCCACTTT,CACSSRDNQGSSLHF
TRBD2,TRBJ2-1,TRBV29-1,-,TGCGGCGTCGAAGCAATAACTAGCGGGAGGGGGGGTGAGCAGTTCTTC,CGVEAITSGRGGEQFF